Sequencing of this T cell receptor (beta chain) was carried out in a study of T cell responses to AZD1222 COVID-19 vaccine. As for the study in general: Second doses that came at about 4 or about 12 weeks were put together. Broader study findings: Across the whole spike, CD4 TCRs peaked at regions 160-218 and 743-854. Baseline antibody screening turned up just six seropositive AZD1222 recipients.

This clone has a single count. Its matching antigen is unknown. J was trimmed by 4 bases and V by 2 bases; bases with no gene match: 6. The CDR3 runs 15 residues. Germline V gene data show CDR1 as MNHEY and CDR2 as SMNVEV (reference sequence). The data were produced by immunoSEQ multiplex PCR, yet TCRdb's version contains in-frame clones alone and is incomplete. The sample lists more than 110,000 clones; 70% to 90% were seen once. This chain uses TRBV27 with TRBJ1-1, with 8 bases matching TRBD1. This TCR was recovered from an adult in good health. The source was peripheral blood, collected on day 0 of AZD1222 vaccination. The CDR3, as DNA: TGTGCCAGCAGTTTAAGTGGGACAGGTGTCACTGAAGCTTTCTTT. This codes for CASSLSGTGVTEAFF.